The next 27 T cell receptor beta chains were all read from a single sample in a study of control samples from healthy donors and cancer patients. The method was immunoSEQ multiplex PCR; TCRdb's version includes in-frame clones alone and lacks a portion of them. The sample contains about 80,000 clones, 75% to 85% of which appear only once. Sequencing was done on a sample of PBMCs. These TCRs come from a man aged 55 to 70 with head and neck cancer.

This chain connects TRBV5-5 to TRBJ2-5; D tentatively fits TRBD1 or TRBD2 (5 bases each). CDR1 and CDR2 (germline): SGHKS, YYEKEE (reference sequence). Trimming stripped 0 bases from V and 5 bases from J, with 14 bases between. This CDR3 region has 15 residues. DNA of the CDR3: TGTGCCAGCAGCTTGGCCGGCAACTGGGGGGAGACCCAGTACTTC. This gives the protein CASSLAGNWGETQYF. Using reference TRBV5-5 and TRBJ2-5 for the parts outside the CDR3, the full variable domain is DAGVTQSPTHLIKTRGQQVTLRCSPISGHKSVSWYQQVLGQGPQFIFQYYEKEERGRGNFPDRFSARQFPNYSSELNVNALLLGDSALYLCASSLAGNWGETQYFGPGTRLLVL.

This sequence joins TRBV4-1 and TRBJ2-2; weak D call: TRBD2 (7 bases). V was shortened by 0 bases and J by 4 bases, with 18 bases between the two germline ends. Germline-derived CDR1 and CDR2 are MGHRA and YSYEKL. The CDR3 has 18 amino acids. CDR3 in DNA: TGCGCCAGCAGCCAAGACCAAGGGGGGGGTCCGGTCACCGGGGAGCTGTTTTTT. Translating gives CASSQDQGGGPVTGELFF.

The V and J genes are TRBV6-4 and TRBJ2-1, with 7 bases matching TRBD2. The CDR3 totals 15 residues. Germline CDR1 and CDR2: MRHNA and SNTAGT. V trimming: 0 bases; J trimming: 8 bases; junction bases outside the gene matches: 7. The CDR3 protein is CASSDSGEGFDEQFF. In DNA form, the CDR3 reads TGTGCCAGCAGTGACTCGGGGGAGGGATTCGATGAGCAGTTCTTC.

CDR3 protein: CASSFAPPQPQHF. As DNA, the CDR3 is TGTGCCAGCAGTTTCGCCCCACCTCAGCCCCAGCATTTT. The V gene is TRBV7-2, the J gene TRBJ1-5; D not certain. The CDR3 spans 13 residues. Germline CDR1 is SGHTA and CDR2 is FQGNSA. V was clipped by 6 bases and J by 6 bases, with 12 bases between them. Full variable domain (remainder filled in from reference TRBV7-2 and TRBJ1-5): GAGVSQSPSNKVTEKGKDVELRCDPISGHTALYWYRQSLGQGLEFLIYFQGNSAPDKSGLPSDRFSAERTGGSVSTLTIQRTQQEDSAVYLCASSFAPPQPQHFGDGTRLSIL.

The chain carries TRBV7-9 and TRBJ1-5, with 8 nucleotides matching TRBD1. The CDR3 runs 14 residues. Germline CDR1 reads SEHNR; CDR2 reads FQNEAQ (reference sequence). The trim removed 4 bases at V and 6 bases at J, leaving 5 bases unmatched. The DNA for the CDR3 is TGTGCCAGCAGCTCCCAGGGGGCAAGTCAGCCCCAGCATTTT. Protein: CASSSQGASQPQHF.

The CDR3 region is CASSRQTGAKETQYF. The CDR3, as DNA: TGTGCCAGCAGCCGTCAGACAGGAGCCAAAGAGACCCAGTACTTC. The V and J genes are TRBV11-1 and TRBJ2-5; a possible D gene is TRBD1 (6 bases). From germline, CDR1 is SGHAT and CDR2 FQDESV (reference sequence). This CDR3 comprises 15 residues. Trimming removed 5 bases at V and 3 bases at J, with 16 bases between.

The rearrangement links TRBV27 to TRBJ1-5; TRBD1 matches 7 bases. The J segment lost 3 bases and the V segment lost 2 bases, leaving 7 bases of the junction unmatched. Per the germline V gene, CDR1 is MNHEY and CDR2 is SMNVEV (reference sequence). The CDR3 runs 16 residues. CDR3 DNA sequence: TGTGCCAGCAGTTTAACCCCAGGGGGGAACAATCAGCCCCAGCATTTT. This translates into CASSLTPGGNNQPQHF.

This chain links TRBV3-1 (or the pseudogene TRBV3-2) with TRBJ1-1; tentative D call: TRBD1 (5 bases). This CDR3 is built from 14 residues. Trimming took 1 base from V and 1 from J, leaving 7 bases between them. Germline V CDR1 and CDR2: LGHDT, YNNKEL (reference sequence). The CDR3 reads CASSQGTPNTEAFF. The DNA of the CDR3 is TGTGCCAGCAGCCAAGGGACACCGAACACTGAAGCTTTCTTT.

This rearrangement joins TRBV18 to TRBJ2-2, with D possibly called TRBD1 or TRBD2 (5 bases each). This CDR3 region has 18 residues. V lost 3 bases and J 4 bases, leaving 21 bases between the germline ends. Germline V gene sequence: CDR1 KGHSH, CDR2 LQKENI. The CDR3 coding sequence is TGTGCCAGCTCACCTAGGGGACGGACCGTGGCGGGCACCGGGGAGCTGTTTTTT. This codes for CASSPRGRTVAGTGELFF.

The CDR3 DNA reads as TGTGCCAGCAGCCTTAGGGGCGAGCAGTACTTC. Amino acid sequence: CASSLRGEQYF. The J gene is TRBJ2-7, the V gene TRBV3-1 (or the pseudogene TRBV3-2); the D gene is possibly TRBD1 (5 bases). The CDR3 totals 11 residues. Trimming left V 4 bases short and J 6 bases short, with 7 bases between. In germline, CDR1 is LGHDT, CDR2 YNNKEL (reference sequence).

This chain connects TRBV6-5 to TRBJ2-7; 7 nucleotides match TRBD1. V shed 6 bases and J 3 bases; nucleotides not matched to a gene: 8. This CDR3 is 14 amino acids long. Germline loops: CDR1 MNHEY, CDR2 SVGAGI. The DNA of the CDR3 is TGTGCCAGCAGCCACCGACAGGGAATCTACGAGCAGTACTTC. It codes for CASSHRQGIYEQYF.

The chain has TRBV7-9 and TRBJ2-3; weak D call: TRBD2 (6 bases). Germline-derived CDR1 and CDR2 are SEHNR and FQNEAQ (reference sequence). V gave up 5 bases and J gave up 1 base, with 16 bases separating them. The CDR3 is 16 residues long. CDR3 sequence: CASSPSQLAGTDTQYF. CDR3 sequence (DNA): TGTGCCAGCAGCCCGTCGCAACTAGCTGGCACAGATACGCAGTATTTT.

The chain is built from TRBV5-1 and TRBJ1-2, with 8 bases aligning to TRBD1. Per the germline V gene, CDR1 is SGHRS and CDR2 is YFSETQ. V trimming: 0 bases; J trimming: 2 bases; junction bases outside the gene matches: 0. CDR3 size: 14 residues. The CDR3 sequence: CASSLGTGNYGYTF. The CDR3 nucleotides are TGCGCCAGCAGCTTGGGGACAGGGAACTATGGCTACACCTTC.

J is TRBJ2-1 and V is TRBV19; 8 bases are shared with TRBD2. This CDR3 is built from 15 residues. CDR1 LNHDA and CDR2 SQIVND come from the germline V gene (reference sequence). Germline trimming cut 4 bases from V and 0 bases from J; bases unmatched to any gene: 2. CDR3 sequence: CASSTTSDSYNEQFF. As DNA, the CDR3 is TGTGCCAGTAGTACGACTAGCGACTCCTACAATGAGCAGTTCTTC. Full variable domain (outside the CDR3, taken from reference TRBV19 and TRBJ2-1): DGGITQSPKYLFRKEGQNVTLSCEQNLNHDAMYWYRQDPGQGLRLIYYSQIVNDFQKGDIAEGYSVSREKKESFPLTVTSAQKNPTAFYLCASSTTSDSYNEQFFGPGTRLTVL.

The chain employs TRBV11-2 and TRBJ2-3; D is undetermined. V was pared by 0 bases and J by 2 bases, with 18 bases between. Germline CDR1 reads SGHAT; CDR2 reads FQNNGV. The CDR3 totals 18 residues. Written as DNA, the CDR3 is TGTGCCAGCAGCTTAGATAGTCGCGGCCACCGGACCACAGATACGCAGTATTTT. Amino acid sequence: CASSLDSRGHRTTDTQYF. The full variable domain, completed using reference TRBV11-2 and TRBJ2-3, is EAGVAQSPRYKIIEKRQSVAFWCNPISGHATLYWYQQILGQGPKLLIQFQNNGVVDDSQLPKDRFSAERLKGVDSTLKIQPAKLEDSAVYLCASSLDSRGHRTTDTQYFGPGTRLTVL.

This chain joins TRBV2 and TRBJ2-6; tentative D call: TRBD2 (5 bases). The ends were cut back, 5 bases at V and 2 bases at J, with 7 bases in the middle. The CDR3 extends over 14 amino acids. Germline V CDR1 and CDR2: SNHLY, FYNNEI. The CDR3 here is CASSLGAGANVLTF. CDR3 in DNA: TGTGCCAGCAGTTTGGGAGCTGGGGCCAACGTCCTGACTTTC.

The CDR3 protein is CASSQDSYEQYF. CDR3 nucleotide sequence: TGTGCCAGCAGCCAGGACTCATACGAGCAGTACTTC. This chain uses TRBV7-9 with TRBJ2-7; maybe TRBD2 (5 bases). V lost 5 bases, J lost 4 bases, and 9 bases lay in between. This CDR3 comprises 12 residues. The germline V gene has CDR1 SEHNR and CDR2 FQNEAQ (reference sequence).

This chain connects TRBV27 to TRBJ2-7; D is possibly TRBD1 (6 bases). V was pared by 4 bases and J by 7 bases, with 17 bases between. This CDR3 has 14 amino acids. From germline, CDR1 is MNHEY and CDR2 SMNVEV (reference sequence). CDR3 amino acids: CASSWGTPTTEQYF. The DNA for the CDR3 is TGTGCCAGCAGTTGGGGGACACCGACCACTGAGCAGTACTTC.

The CDR3 nucleotides are TGTGCCAGCAGTCGACAGGGGGCCCGCGAGCAGTTCTTC. Translating it yields CASSRQGAREQFF. This chain joins TRBV27 and TRBJ2-1; 10 bases map to TRBD1. Unmatched junction bases numbered 5, after V lost 5 bases and J lost 10 bases. The germline CDR1 and CDR2 sequences are MNHEY and SMNVEV (reference sequence). The CDR3 is made up of 13 amino acids.

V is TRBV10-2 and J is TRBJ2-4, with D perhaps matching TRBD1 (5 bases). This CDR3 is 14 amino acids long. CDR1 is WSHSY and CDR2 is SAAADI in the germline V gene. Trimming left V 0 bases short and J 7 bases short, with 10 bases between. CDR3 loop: CASSESGAGNIQYF. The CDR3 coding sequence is TGCGCCAGCAGTGAGTCAGGGGCCGGGAACATTCAGTACTTC.

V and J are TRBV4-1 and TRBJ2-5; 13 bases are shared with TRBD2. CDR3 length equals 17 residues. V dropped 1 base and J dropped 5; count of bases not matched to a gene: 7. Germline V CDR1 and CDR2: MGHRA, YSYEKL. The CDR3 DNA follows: TGCGCCAGCAGCCAAGTATCGAGACTAGCGGGAGGTGAGACCCAGTACTTC. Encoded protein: CASSQVSRLAGGETQYF.

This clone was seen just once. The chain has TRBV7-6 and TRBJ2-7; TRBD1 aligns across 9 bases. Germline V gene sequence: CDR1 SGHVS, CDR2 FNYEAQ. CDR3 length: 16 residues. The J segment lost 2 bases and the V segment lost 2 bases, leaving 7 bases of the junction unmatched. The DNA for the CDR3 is TGTGCCAGCAGCTTAAACGGACAGGGGTACACCTACGAGCAGTACTTC. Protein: CASSLNGQGYTYEQYF.

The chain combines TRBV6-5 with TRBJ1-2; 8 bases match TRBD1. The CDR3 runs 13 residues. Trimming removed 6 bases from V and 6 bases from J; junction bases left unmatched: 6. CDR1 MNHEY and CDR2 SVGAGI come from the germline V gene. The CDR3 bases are TGTGCCAGCAGCCGAGGACAGGGTGATGGCTACACCTTC. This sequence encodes CASSRGQGDGYTF.

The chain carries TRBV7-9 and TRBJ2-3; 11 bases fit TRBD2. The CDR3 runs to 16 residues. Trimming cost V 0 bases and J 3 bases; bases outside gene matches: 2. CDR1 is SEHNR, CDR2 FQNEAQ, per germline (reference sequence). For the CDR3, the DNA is TGTGCCAGCAGCTTAGCAGGGACTAGCGGAACAGATACGCAGTATTTT. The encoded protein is CASSLAGTSGTDTQYF.

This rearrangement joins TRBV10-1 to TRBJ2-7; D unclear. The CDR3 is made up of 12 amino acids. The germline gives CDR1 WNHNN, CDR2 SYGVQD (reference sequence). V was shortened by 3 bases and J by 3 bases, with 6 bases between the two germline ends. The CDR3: CASSDRYYEQYF. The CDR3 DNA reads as TGCGCCAGCAGTGACCGGTACTACGAGCAGTACTTC.

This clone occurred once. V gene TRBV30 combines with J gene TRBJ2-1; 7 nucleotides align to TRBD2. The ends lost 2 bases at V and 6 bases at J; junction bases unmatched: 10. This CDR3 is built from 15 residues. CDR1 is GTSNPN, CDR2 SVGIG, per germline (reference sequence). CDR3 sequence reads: CAWSLAGVGSNEQFF. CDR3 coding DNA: TGTGCCTGGAGTCTGGCGGGAGTAGGAAGCAATGAGCAGTTCTTC.

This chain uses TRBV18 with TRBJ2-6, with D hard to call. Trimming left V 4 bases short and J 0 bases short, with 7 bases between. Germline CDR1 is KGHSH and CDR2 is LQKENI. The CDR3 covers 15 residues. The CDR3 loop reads CASSQTYSGANVLTF. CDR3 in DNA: TGTGCCAGCTCACAAACTTACTCTGGGGCCAACGTCCTGACTTTC.